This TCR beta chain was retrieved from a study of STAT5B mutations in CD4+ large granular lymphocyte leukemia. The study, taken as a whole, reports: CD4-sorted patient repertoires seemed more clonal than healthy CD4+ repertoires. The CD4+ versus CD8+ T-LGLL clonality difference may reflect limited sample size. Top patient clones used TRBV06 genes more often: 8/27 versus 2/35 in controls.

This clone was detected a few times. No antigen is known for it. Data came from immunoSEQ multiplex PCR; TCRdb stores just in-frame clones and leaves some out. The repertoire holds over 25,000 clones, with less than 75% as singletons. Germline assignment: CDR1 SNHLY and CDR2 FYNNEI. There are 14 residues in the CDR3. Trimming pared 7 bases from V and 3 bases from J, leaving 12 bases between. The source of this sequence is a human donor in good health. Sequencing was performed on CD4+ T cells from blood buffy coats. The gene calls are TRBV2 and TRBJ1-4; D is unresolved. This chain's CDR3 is CASTLNTANEKLFF. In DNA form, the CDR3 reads TGTGCCAGCACTCTAAATACGGCTAATGAAAAACTGTTTTTT.